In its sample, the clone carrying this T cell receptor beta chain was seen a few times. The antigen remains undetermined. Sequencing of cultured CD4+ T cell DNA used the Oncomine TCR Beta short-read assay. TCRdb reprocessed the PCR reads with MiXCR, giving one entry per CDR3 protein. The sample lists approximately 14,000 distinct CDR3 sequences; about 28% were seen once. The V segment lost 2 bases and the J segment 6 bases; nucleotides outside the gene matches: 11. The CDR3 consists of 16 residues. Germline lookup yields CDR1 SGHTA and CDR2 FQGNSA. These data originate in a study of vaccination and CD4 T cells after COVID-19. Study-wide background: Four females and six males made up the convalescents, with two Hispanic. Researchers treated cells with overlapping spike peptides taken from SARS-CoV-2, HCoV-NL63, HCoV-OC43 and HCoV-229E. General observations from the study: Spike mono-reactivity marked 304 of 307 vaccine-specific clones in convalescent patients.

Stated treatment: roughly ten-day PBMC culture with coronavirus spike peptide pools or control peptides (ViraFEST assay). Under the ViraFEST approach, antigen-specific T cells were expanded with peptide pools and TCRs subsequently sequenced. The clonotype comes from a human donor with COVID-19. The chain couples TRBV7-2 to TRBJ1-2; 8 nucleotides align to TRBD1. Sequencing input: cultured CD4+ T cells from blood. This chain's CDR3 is CASSLIPDRANDGYTF. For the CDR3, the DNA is TGTGCCAGCAGCTTAATCCCGGACAGGGCGAATGATGGCTACACCTTC.